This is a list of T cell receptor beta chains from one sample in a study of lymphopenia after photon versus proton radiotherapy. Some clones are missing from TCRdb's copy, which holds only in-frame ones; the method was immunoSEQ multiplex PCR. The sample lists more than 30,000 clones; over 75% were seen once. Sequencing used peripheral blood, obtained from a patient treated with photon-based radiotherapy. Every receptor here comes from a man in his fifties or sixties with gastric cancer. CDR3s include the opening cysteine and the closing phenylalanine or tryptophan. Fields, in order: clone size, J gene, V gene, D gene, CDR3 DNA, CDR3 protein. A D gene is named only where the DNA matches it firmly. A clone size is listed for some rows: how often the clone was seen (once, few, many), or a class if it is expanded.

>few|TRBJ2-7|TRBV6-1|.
TGTGCCAGCATTACCGGACACCTGCAATTTTACGAGCAGTACTTC
CASITGHLQFYEQYF
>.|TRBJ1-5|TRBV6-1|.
TGTGCCAGCAGTGAACGTCAGCCCCAGCATTTT
CASSERQPQHF
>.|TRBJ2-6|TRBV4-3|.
TGCGCCAGCAGCCAAGATTTGGGGATCACTGGGGCCAACGTCCTGACTTTC
CASSQDLGITGANVLTF
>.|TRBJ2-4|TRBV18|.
TGTGCCAGCTCACCACCGGGGGGCAGAAGTGAAGACATTCAGTACTTC
CASSPPGGRSEDIQYF
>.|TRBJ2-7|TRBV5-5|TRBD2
TGTGCCAGCAGCTTGGATGGACTAGCGGGAGGAAATGGCTACGAGCAGTACTTC
CASSLDGLAGGNGYEQYF
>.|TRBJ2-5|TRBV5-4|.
TGTGCCAGCAGCATTAGACAGTCGCAAGAGACCCAGTACTTC
CASSIRQSQETQYF
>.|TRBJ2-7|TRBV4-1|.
TGCGCCAGCAGCCCCCACAGCGGAGTAGACTACGAGCAGTACTTC
CASSPHSGVDYEQYF
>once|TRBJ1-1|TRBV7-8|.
TGTGCCAGCAGCTTAGATGATACGGTGAACACTGAAGCTTTCTTT
CASSLDDTVNTEAFF
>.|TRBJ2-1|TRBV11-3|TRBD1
TGTGCCAGCAGCTTAGGTGGGCGGACAGGGGGCACAAATGAGCAGTTCTTC
CASSLGGRTGGTNEQFF
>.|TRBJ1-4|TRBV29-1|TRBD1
TGCAGCGTAACAGGGGTAGATAATGAAAAACTGTTTTTT
CSVTGVDNEKLFF
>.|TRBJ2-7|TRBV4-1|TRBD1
TGCGCCAGCAGCCCATTACAGGGGAATATCCACGAGCAGTACTTC
CASSPLQGNIHEQYF
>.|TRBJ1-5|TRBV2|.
TGTGCCAGCAGGGGAGCAGCCGATCAGCCCCAGCATTTT
CASRGAADQPQHF
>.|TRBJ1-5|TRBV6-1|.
TGTGCCAGCAGTGAAGCTACCCAGCCCCAGCATTTT
CASSEATQPQHF
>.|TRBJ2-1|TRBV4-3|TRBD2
TGCGCCAGCAGCCAAGATATCGAGCGGGAGTCTCTAGGGCAGTTCTTC
CASSQDIERESLGQFF
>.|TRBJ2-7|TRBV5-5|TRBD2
TGTGCCAGCAGCTTTGCTAGCGGCTCCTACGAGCAGTACTTC
CASSFASGSYEQYF
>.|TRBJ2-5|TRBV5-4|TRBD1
TGTGCCAGCAGCTTCAGGACAGGGAAGGAGACCCAGTACTTC
CASSFRTGKETQYF
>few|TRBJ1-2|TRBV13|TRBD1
TGTGCCAGCAGCTTAGGCACAGGGGGCTATGGCTACACCTTC
CASSLGTGGYGYTF